Following are 22 T cell receptor beta chains from one sample sequenced in a study of cytomegalovirus exposure and HLA in healthy donors. The PCR made use of 60 Vbeta and 13 Jbeta primers. Assay: immunoSEQ multiplex PCR; the TCRdb copy retains only in-frame clones and omits some. The sample yields some 190,000 clones, 85% seen once. Sequencing input: PBMCs. The receptors here all came from a boy younger than 10 in good health and CMV-seronegative.

This sequence joins TRBV10-3 and TRBJ2-3; tentatively, D is TRBD2 (5 bases). Germline CDR1 is ENHRY and CDR2 is SYGVKD. V lost 2 bases and J 6 bases, leaving 12 bases between the germline ends. The CDR3 has 14 residues. The CDR3 reads CAISERGSGDTQYF. The CDR3 bases are TGTGCCATCAGTGAGAGAGGGAGTGGTGATACGCAGTATTTT.

J is TRBJ1-4 and V is TRBV7-2; no clear D. V was trimmed by 6 bases and J by 0 bases, leaving 11 bases between them. The length of the CDR3 is 15 residues. Germline CDR1 is SGHTA and CDR2 is FQGNSA. CDR3 protein: CASRQSSATNEKLFF. CDR3 DNA: TGTGCCAGCAGGCAAAGCTCTGCAACTAATGAAAAACTGTTTTTT.

The chain links TRBV30 to TRBJ1-1; D might be TRBD1 (5 bases). The CDR3 has 12 residues. Trimming cost V 2 bases and J 3 bases, with 7 bases left between them. The germline CDR1 and CDR2 sequences are GTSNPN and SVGIG (reference sequence). CDR3 residues: CAWSFRDTEAFF. In DNA form, the CDR3 reads TGTGCCTGGAGTTTCAGGGACACTGAAGCTTTCTTT.

The J gene is TRBJ1-6, the V gene TRBV28; TRBD1 is a possible D gene (5 bases). The V gene lost 5 bases and the J gene lost 8 bases, with 16 bases spanning the gap. This CDR3 contains 15 residues. The V gene's germline CDR1 is MDHEN and CDR2 SYDVKM. CDR3 sequence: CASSPYLKGDSPLHF. CDR3 DNA sequence: TGTGCCAGCAGTCCGTACCTAAAAGGGGATTCACCCCTCCACTTT.

The chain recombines TRBV6-5 with TRBJ1-3, with TRBD1 matching 9 bases. The CDR3 runs to 15 residues. V lost 5 bases to trimming and J lost 3 bases; unmatched junction nucleotides: 5. Germline V gene data show CDR1 as MNHEY and CDR2 as SVGAGI. CDR3 sequence reads: CASSPDRGFGNTIYF. CDR3 in DNA: TGTGCCAGCAGTCCGGACAGGGGCTTTGGAAACACCATATATTTT.

J is TRBJ2-2 and V is TRBV4-1; tentatively, D is TRBD2 (7 bases). The CDR3 is 16 residues long. Trimming removed 5 bases from V and 3 bases from J, with 16 bases in between. CDR1 is MGHRA and CDR2 is YSYEKL in the germline V gene. This chain's CDR3 is CASSDLGGRDTGELFF. CDR3 coding DNA: TGCGCCAGCAGCGATTTGGGGGGGCGCGACACCGGGGAGCTGTTTTTT.

V gene TRBV9 combines with J gene TRBJ1-2; no firm D call. From germline, CDR1 is SGDLS and CDR2 YYNGEE. Trimming took 7 bases from V and 1 from J, leaving 5 bases between them. This CDR3 contains 11 residues. CDR3 amino acids: CASYSNYGYTF. The CDR3 DNA is TGTGCCAGCTACAGTAACTATGGCTACACCTTC. Based on the CDR3 plus reference TRBV9 and TRBJ1-2, the full variable domain is DSGVTQTPKHLITATGQRVTLRCSPRSGDLSVYWYQQSLDQGLQFLIQYYNGEERAKGNILERFSAQQFPDLHSELNLSSLELGDSALYFCASYSNYGYTFGSGTRLTVV.

The chain joins TRBV11-2 to TRBJ2-1, with 9 bases aligning to TRBD2. The CDR3 is 16 amino acids. The ends lost 1 base at V and 4 bases at J; junction bases unmatched: 5. Germline CDR1 SGHAT, CDR2 FQNNGV. The CDR3: CASSLGTSAFYNEQFF. The CDR3 DNA sequence: TGTGCCAGCAGCTTAGGGACTAGCGCATTTTACAATGAGCAGTTCTTC.

The genes are TRBV11-2 and TRBJ2-4, with TRBD2 as a possible D gene (5 bases). Germline assignment: CDR1 SGHAT and CDR2 FQNNGV. V was cut by 5 bases and J by 0 bases, with 14 bases left in between. The CDR3 runs to 16 residues. The CDR3 DNA follows: TGTGCCAGCAGCACGATACGGGGTCTAGCCAAAAACATTCAGTACTTC. Translating it yields CASSTIRGLAKNIQYF.

The J gene is TRBJ2-1, the V gene TRBV6-5; 7 nucleotides line up with TRBD1. J was trimmed by 9 bases and V by 6 bases; bases with no gene match: 11. This CDR3 comprises 14 residues. The germline CDR1 and CDR2 sequences are MNHEY and SVGAGI. This chain's CDR3 is CASSPGTDVREQFF. The CDR3 DNA follows: TGTGCCAGCAGCCCCGGGACAGACGTGCGTGAGCAGTTCTTC.

The chain recombines TRBV27 with TRBJ2-3; 12 bases are shared with TRBD2. The junction had 5 bases not matched to a gene; V was cut back by 5 bases and J by 5 bases. This CDR3 is 15 amino acids long. Per germline, CDR1 MNHEY and CDR2 SMNVEV (reference sequence). The DNA of the CDR3 is TGTGCCAGCAGTCGACTAGCGGGAGATATAGATACGCAGTATTTT. It codes for CASSRLAGDIDTQYF.

The chain employs TRBV4-1 and TRBJ2-7; D is possibly TRBD1 (5 bases). This CDR3 is 14 amino acids long. V was clipped by 1 base and J by 5 bases, with 12 bases between them. From germline, CDR1 is MGHRA and CDR2 YSYEKL. The CDR3 protein is CASSQGLGRDEQYF. Written as DNA, the CDR3 is TGCGCCAGCAGCCAAGGCTTGGGCAGGGACGAGCAGTACTTC.

V and J are TRBV12-5 and TRBJ2-3, with TRBD1 identical over 10 bases. The CDR3 is 15 amino acids. Germline V gene sequence: CDR1 LGHNT, CDR2 FRNRAP. With 7 bases clipped from V and 5 bases from J, the junction kept 9 bases outside the gene matches. The CDR3 sequence: CASASTGTGEDTQYF. CDR3 DNA sequence: TGTGCTAGTGCCAGCACCGGGACAGGGGAAGATACGCAGTATTTT.

The rearrangement links TRBV19 to TRBJ2-5, with D unresolved. The J call is in doubt because the DNA end fits TRBJ2-7 better. CDR1 and CDR2 from the germline V gene are LNHDA and SQIVND (reference sequence). This CDR3 is built from 12 residues. The CDR3 DNA follows: TGTGCCAGTAGTATCTCTGTCTACGAGCAGTACTTC. Protein sequence: CASSISVYEQYF.

The chain combines TRBV13 with TRBJ1-3, with D uncertain. Looked up from germline, CDR1 is PRHDT and CDR2 is FYEKMQ (reference sequence). This CDR3 region has 13 residues. The ends were cut back, 2 bases at V and 8 bases at J, with 10 bases in the middle. CDR3 sequence (DNA): TGTGCCAGCAGCTTATCCGGTGTATACACCATATATTTT. Protein: CASSLSGVYTIYF.

The V and J genes are TRBV29-1 and TRBJ2-1, with D possibly matching TRBD2 (7 bases). The CDR3 is 19 residues long. With 0 bases removed from V and 4 bases from J, the gap between germline ends came to 25 bases. Germline-derived CDR1 and CDR2 are SQVTM and ANQGSEA. CDR3 sequence reads: CSVEDPQGSAGESYNEQFF. CDR3 nucleotide sequence: TGCAGCGTTGAAGACCCGCAGGGGTCTGCGGGAGAATCTTACAATGAGCAGTTCTTC.

The chain has TRBV11-3 and TRBJ2-1; TRBD2 is a possible D gene (7 bases). This CDR3 has 16 residues. The V and J ends lost 1 base and 2 bases respectively, with 12 bases between them. The germline gives CDR1 SGHNT, CDR2 YENEEA. The chain's CDR3 is CASSLGGGGAYNEQFF. DNA for the CDR3: TGTGCCAGCAGCTTAGGAGGGGGGGGAGCCTACAATGAGCAGTTCTTC.

The rearrangement joins TRBV6-5 to TRBJ1-3, with D tentatively TRBD1 (5 bases). This CDR3 contains 15 residues. CDR1 is MNHEY, CDR2 SVGAGI, per germline. Trimming took 4 bases from V and 4 from J, leaving 14 bases between them. DNA of the CDR3: TGTGCCAGCAGTTCGGGACTAGGGAGAGGAAACACCATATATTTT. It translates to CASSSGLGRGNTIYF.

This chain links TRBV5-6 with TRBJ2-7; 8 bases are shared with TRBD1. CDR1 and CDR2 (germline): SGHDT, YYEEEE. This CDR3 region has 14 residues. The trim removed 4 bases at V and 0 bases at J, leaving 3 bases unmatched. The CDR3 region has the DNA TGTGCCAGCAGCCGGACAGGGAGCTCCTACGAGCAGTACTTC. Amino acids: CASSRTGSSYEQYF.

The chain couples TRBV19 to TRBJ2-3; no firm D call. In germline, CDR1 is LNHDA, CDR2 SQIVND (reference sequence). Trimming removed 1 base at V and 6 bases at J, with 11 bases between. This CDR3 has 14 residues. The DNA of the CDR3 is TGTGCCAGTAGTATAGGGCCCCCGGGTGATACGCAGTATTTT. Amino acids: CASSIGPPGDTQYF.

The rearrangement uses TRBV9 and TRBJ1-2, with 7 bases lining up with TRBD1. Germline lookup yields CDR1 SGDLS and CDR2 YYNGEE. CDR3 length equals 14 residues. V dropped 2 bases and J dropped 4; count of bases not matched to a gene: 5. As DNA, the CDR3 is TGTGCCAGCAGCGTCTCCGGGACAGCCTATGGCTACACCTTC. Protein: CASSVSGTAYGYTF.

The J gene is TRBJ2-7, the V gene TRBV13, with a weak D call TRBD2 (5 bases). CDR3 length: 14 amino acids. Per the germline V gene, CDR1 is PRHDT and CDR2 is FYEKMQ (reference sequence). With 5 bases removed from V and 2 bases from J, the gap between germline ends came to 13 bases. The CDR3 here is CASSPGEGAYEQYF. In DNA form, the CDR3 reads TGTGCCAGCAGCCCCGGCGAGGGTGCCTACGAGCAGTACTTC.